These 32 T cell receptor beta chains came from one sample sequenced in a study of blood T cell repertoires in COVID-19. Sequencing used immunoSEQ multiplex PCR; TCRdb keeps in-frame clones, though not all of them. The sample shows fewer than 60,000 clones, 65% to 85% of them seen only once. Sequencing was done on a sample of peripheral blood. The receptors come from a human donor in a cohort sampled during active COVID-19.

The rearrangement uses TRBV18 and TRBJ2-1; 8 nucleotides agree with TRBD1. V lost 6 bases to trimming and J lost 6 bases; unmatched junction nucleotides: 10. The CDR3 runs 15 residues. Germline V gives CDR1 KGHSH, CDR2 LQKENI. The CDR3 DNA sequence: TGTGCCAGCTCCCTAAGACAGGGGACGAGCAATGAGCAGTTCTTC. As protein: CASSLRQGTSNEQFF.

This chain joins TRBV11-1 and TRBJ2-1, with 11 bases fitting TRBD2. There are 14 residues in the CDR3. The J segment lost 7 bases and the V segment lost 5 bases, leaving 4 bases of the junction unmatched. The V gene's germline CDR1 is SGHAT and CDR2 FQDESV (reference sequence). CDR3 protein: CASSTGLAANEQFF. The CDR3 coding sequence is TGTGCCAGCAGCACGGGACTAGCGGCTAATGAGCAGTTCTTC.

This chain joins TRBV3-1 (or the pseudogene TRBV3-2) and TRBJ1-3, with D uncertain. Trimming pared 1 base from V and 0 bases from J, leaving 10 bases between. Germline-derived CDR1 and CDR2 are LGHDT and YNNKEL (reference sequence). This CDR3 is 16 amino acids long. The CDR3 DNA reads as TGTGCCAGCAGCCAAGGCGGCAGCCTCTCTGGAAACACCATATATTTT. This codes for CASSQGGSLSGNTIYF.

This chain connects TRBV6-2 or TRBV6-3 to TRBJ1-2; no definite D call. The V end was cut by 6 bases, the J end by 5 bases, with 22 bases between. The CDR3 totals 16 residues. Germline-derived CDR1 and CDR2 are MNHEY and SVGEGT. The chain's CDR3 is CASSSSTYPKEYGYTF. The CDR3 nucleotides are TGTGCCAGCAGCTCGTCGACCTACCCAAAGGAGTATGGCTACACCTTC.

This clone was counted between two and nine times. The chain couples TRBV19 to TRBJ2-7; weak D call: TRBD1 (5 bases). Trimming took 0 bases from V and 0 from J, leaving 12 bases between them. The CDR3 is 16 amino acids. Germline V gene sequence: CDR1 LNHDA, CDR2 SQIVND (reference sequence). The CDR3 loop reads CASSIEASGYSYEQYF. The CDR3 DNA reads as TGTGCCAGTAGTATAGAGGCATCAGGGTACTCCTACGAGCAGTACTTC.

This clone was found a few times. J is TRBJ2-2 and V is TRBV2, with 10 bases aligning to TRBD2. The CDR3 is made up of 16 amino acids. V lost 4 bases, J lost 3 bases, and 5 bases stayed unmatched. Looked up from germline, CDR1 is SNHLY and CDR2 is FYNNEI. The CDR3 DNA reads TGTGCCAGCAGTGGAGCGGGGGGGCCGGACACCGGGGAGCTGTTTTTT. Encoded protein: CASSGAGGPDTGELFF.

This clone was seen a few times. The rearrangement joins TRBV2 to TRBJ1-5, with 8 positions matching TRBD1. CDR3 length: 14 residues. The trim removed 6 bases at V and 5 bases at J, leaving 6 bases unmatched. Germline V CDR1 and CDR2: SNHLY, FYNNEI. CDR3 amino acids: CASSLDRVYQPQHF. The CDR3, as DNA: TGTGCCAGCAGCTTGGACAGGGTTTATCAGCCCCAGCATTTT. The whole variable domain, filled in from reference TRBV2 and TRBJ1-5, reads EPEVTQTPSHQVTQMGQEVILRCVPISNHLYFYWYRQILGQKVEFLVSFYNNEISEKSEIFDDQFSVERPDGSNFTLKIRSTKLEDSAMYFCASSLDRVYQPQHFGDGTRLSIL.

The chain recombines TRBV29-1 with TRBJ2-2, with D perhaps TRBD2 (7 bases). This CDR3 region has 14 residues. Deletions cut 4 bases from V and 3 bases from J, with 12 bases between. Germline V gene lookup returns CDR1 SQVTM and CDR2 ANQGSEA. This chain's CDR3 is CSVVGGDHTGELFF. Written as DNA, the CDR3 is TGCAGCGTTGTAGGGGGGGACCACACCGGGGAGCTGTTTTTT.

V usage is TRBV7-8 and J usage is TRBJ1-6; a weak D match, TRBD1 (6 bases). The CDR3 contains 14 residues. With 5 bases removed from V and 7 bases from J, the gap between germline ends came to 12 bases. The germline gives CDR1 SGHVS, CDR2 FQNEAQ. CDR3 region: CASSPQGNNSPLHF. Written as DNA, the CDR3 is TGTGCCAGCAGCCCCCAGGGGAACAATTCACCCCTCCACTTT.

The chain joins TRBV5-1 to TRBJ1-1, with a possible D match to TRBD1 (5 bases). Trimming left V 1 base short and J 1 base short, with 11 bases between. Germline CDR1 SGHRS, CDR2 YFSETQ. The CDR3 is 15 amino acids. As DNA, the CDR3 is TGCGCCAGCAGCTTGCTGGGGCAACAGAACACTGAAGCTTTCTTT. Translated, it gives CASSLLGQQNTEAFF.

Only one count was recorded for this clone. The chain is built from TRBV6-6 and TRBJ1-5; the D is unclear. Trimming removed 6 bases at V and 0 bases at J, with 12 bases between. The CDR3 extends over 15 amino acids. The germline gives CDR1 MNHNY, CDR2 SVGAGI (reference sequence). The CDR3 nucleotides read TGTGCCAGCAGCCGCGACGGGAATAGCAATCAGCCCCAGCATTTT. Translated, it gives CASSRDGNSNQPQHF.

The chain joins TRBV3-1 (or the pseudogene TRBV3-2) to TRBJ1-2; 8 nucleotides match TRBD1. V gave up 1 base and J gave up 7 bases; unmatched junction bases: 5. The CDR3 has 14 amino acids. Germline assignment: CDR1 LGHDT and CDR2 YNNKEL (reference sequence). CDR3 amino acids: CASSQGGQGGGYTF. Here the CDR3 DNA reads TGTGCCAGCAGCCAAGGTGGACAGGGTGGTGGCTACACCTTC.

This clone occurred once. This chain uses TRBV10-3 with TRBJ2-2, with D uncertain. This CDR3 comprises 14 residues. Trimming left V 2 bases short and J 7 bases short, with 11 bases between. Germline V gene lookup returns CDR1 ENHRY and CDR2 SYGVKD. The CDR3 region has the DNA TGTGCCATCAGTGAGGCCCCCCAGATCGGGGAGCTGTTTTTT. Translating it yields CAISEAPQIGELFF.

This chain links TRBV5-5 with TRBJ1-5, with D tentatively TRBD1 (5 bases). Germline CDR1 SGHKS, CDR2 YYEKEE (reference sequence). Between the trimmed V and J ends, which lost 0 bases and 4 bases, there was a span of 14 bases. CDR3 size: 16 residues. This CDR3 is CASSLGARGTNQPQHF. In DNA, the CDR3 is TGTGCCAGCAGCTTGGGTGCTAGAGGGACTAATCAGCCCCAGCATTTT.

In its sample, this clone was seen once. The rearrangement uses TRBV14 and TRBJ2-7; D possibly corresponds to TRBD2 (5 bases). Trimming pared 4 bases from V and 9 bases from J, leaving 10 bases between. The CDR3 is 11 residues long. In germline, CDR1 is SGHDN, CDR2 FVKESK. CDR3 DNA: TGTGCCAGCAGCCCTGGACTTGTGCAGTACTTC. As protein: CASSPGLVQYF.

This clone was observed a handful of times. V gene TRBV7-9 combines with J gene TRBJ2-4; 11 bases line up with TRBD2. Germline CDR1 is SEHNR and CDR2 is FQNEAQ (reference sequence). J was trimmed by 6 bases and V by 5 bases; bases with no gene match: 6. This CDR3 region has 15 residues. CDR3 region: CASSRSGGARNIQYF. The CDR3 DNA reads TGTGCCAGCAGCCGTAGCGGGGGGGCGAGAAACATTCAGTACTTC.

The V gene is TRBV18, the J gene TRBJ2-1, with 14 nucleotides matching TRBD2. J was trimmed by 5 bases and V by 2 bases; bases with no gene match: 2. Germline V gives CDR1 KGHSH, CDR2 LQKENI. The CDR3 has 16 residues. CDR3 loop: CASSPGLAGGNNEQFF. CDR3 in DNA: TGTGCCAGCTCACCAGGACTAGCGGGAGGAAACAATGAGCAGTTCTTC.

V and J are TRBV2 and TRBJ1-5, with TRBD1 identical over 8 bases. V lost 5 bases to trimming and J lost 2 bases; unmatched junction nucleotides: 2. CDR3 length: 14 residues. Germline V lookup: CDR1 SNHLY, CDR2 FYNNEI. The CDR3 bases are TGTGCCAGCAGTCCGGGACAGGGCAATCAGCCCCAGCATTTT. Protein product: CASSPGQGNQPQHF. Combining the CDR3 with reference TRBV2 and TRBJ1-5 gives the whole variable domain EPEVTQTPSHQVTQMGQEVILRCVPISNHLYFYWYRQILGQKVEFLVSFYNNEISEKSEIFDDQFSVERPDGSNFTLKIRSTKLEDSAMYFCASSPGQGNQPQHFGDGTRLSIL.

About this clone itself: An end of the junction does not agree with germline; a read error may underlie this. This chain uses TRBV28 with TRBJ2-7; D might be TRBD2 (5 bases). CDR1 is MDHEN, CDR2 SYDVKM, per germline. CDR3 length equals 15 residues. The CDR3 loop reads CASSSPQRRSSTMFF. In nucleotides, the CDR3 is TGTGCCAGCAGCTCTCCACAGCGGAGATCGAGCACCATGTTTTTC.

This chain connects TRBV28 to TRBJ1-2; TRBD1 matches 10 bases. Losses at the gene ends were 6 bases for V and 4 bases for J; bases not matched to a gene: 11. In germline, CDR1 is MDHEN, CDR2 SYDVKM. This CDR3 has 16 amino acids. Here the CDR3 reads CASRGSGDRGGYGYTF. The CDR3 DNA is TGTGCCAGCAGGGGGTCGGGGGACAGGGGAGGCTATGGCTACACCTTC.

This clone occurred many times. The V gene is TRBV6-6, the J gene TRBJ2-7, with 7 bases identical to TRBD1. Germline CDR1 and CDR2: MNHNY and SVGAGI (reference sequence). This CDR3 has 15 amino acids. V trimming: 2 bases; J trimming: 6 bases; junction bases outside the gene matches: 10. CDR3: CASSYEFKGAAEQYF. The CDR3 DNA reads TGTGCCAGCAGTTACGAGTTTAAGGGGGCCGCCGAGCAGTACTTC.

This chain connects TRBV2 to TRBJ2-4; maybe TRBD1 (6 bases). Trimming left V 5 bases short and J 0 bases short, with 11 bases between. Looked up from germline, CDR1 is SNHLY and CDR2 is FYNNEI. The CDR3 has 15 amino acids. The CDR3 bases are TGTGCCAGCAGTAGGCAGGGGATAGCCAAAAACATTCAGTACTTC. Translated, it gives CASSRQGIAKNIQYF.

The chain uses TRBV4-1 and TRBJ2-1, with 7 positions matching TRBD2. With V trimmed by 9 bases and J by 3 bases, 8 bases remained unmatched. This CDR3 has 14 residues. Germline CDR1 reads MGHRA; CDR2 reads YSYEKL. The CDR3 is CASRAGVRYNEQFF. In DNA form, the CDR3 reads TGCGCCAGTCGGGCGGGGGTTCGCTACAATGAGCAGTTCTTC.

This clone showed up just a few times. V gene TRBV11-3 combines with J gene TRBJ1-1; D unclear. CDR1 is SGHNT, CDR2 YENEEA, per germline. Trimming cost V 0 bases and J 4 bases, with 9 bases left between them. This CDR3 is built from 14 residues. The CDR3 region has the DNA TGTGCCAGCAGCTTAGATCACGGGGTCACTGAAGCTTTCTTT. The encoded protein is CASSLDHGVTEAFF.

The chain has TRBV5-1 and TRBJ2-7; a weak D match, TRBD2 (5 bases). Germline V gene data show CDR1 as SGHRS and CDR2 as YFSETQ. Trimming pared 0 bases from V and 6 bases from J, leaving 13 bases between. The CDR3 spans 14 residues. CDR3 bases: TGCGCCAGCAGCTTGGCAACTAGTATGGGCGAGCAGTACTTC. Encoded protein: CASSLATSMGEQYF.

The J gene is TRBJ2-7, the V gene TRBV5-1; the D gene is possibly TRBD2 (6 bases). Germline CDR1 is SGHRS and CDR2 is YFSETQ. This CDR3 spans 19 amino acids. V shed 0 bases and J shed 3 bases, with 25 bases lying between them. The CDR3 DNA reads TGCGCCAGCAGCTTGGGGCCTAGCGAGACATCCTTAGGGGTCTACGAGCAGTACTTC. Its protein is CASSLGPSETSLGVYEQYF.

Of note for this clone: An end of the junction differs from the germline gene, which may be a read error. The rearrangement uses TRBV7-2 and TRBJ1-2; D ambiguous. Germline V gives CDR1 SGHTA, CDR2 FQGNSA. This CDR3 has 11 residues. Here the CDR3 DNA reads TGTGCCAGCCGCTTAGGTGAGGGCTACACCTTC. It encodes CASRLGEGYTF.

This chain joins TRBV25-1 and TRBJ1-1; D is unclear. Germline values: CDR1 MGHDK, CDR2 SYGVNS. The CDR3 runs 13 residues. V shed 8 bases and J shed 8 bases, with 18 bases lying between them. CDR3 bases: TGTGCCAGCCATTCAGCAGGTTCCCGGGAAGCTTTCTTT. Translated, it gives CASHSAGSREAFF.

The CDR3 here is CASSPRTSGTETQYF. Written as DNA, the CDR3 is TGTGCCAGCAGTCCGCGGACTAGCGGGACCGAGACCCAGTACTTC. The J gene is TRBJ2-5, the V gene TRBV27; TRBD2 matches at 12 bases. Trimming at V came to 5 bases and at J to 5 bases, leaving 6 bases not matched to a gene. Germline loops: CDR1 MNHEY, CDR2 SMNVEV (reference sequence). This CDR3 region has 15 residues.

This clone has more than one count but fewer than ten. V is TRBV2 and J is TRBJ2-7; D uncertain. The CDR3 is 13 amino acids. Germline CDR1 is SNHLY and CDR2 is FYNNEI. The germline V and J ends were trimmed by 7 bases and 2 bases, with 12 bases remaining between them. Written as DNA, the CDR3 is TGTGCCAGCAACGAATACACTACCTACGAGCAGTACTTC. Protein: CASNEYTTYEQYF.

V and J are TRBV28 and TRBJ1-1; tentatively, D is TRBD1 (5 bases). The CDR3 is made up of 12 amino acids. Germline loops: CDR1 MDHEN, CDR2 SYDVKM. V was shortened by 3 bases and J by 5 bases, with 7 bases between the two germline ends. The chain's CDR3 is CASSFRGTEAFF. DNA of the CDR3: TGTGCCAGCAGTTTCCGGGGGACTGAAGCTTTCTTT.

This chain joins TRBV6-5 and TRBJ2-1; 8 positions match TRBD2. The V and J ends lost 7 bases and 0 bases, in that order; junction bases with no gene match: 2. The germline V gene encodes CDR1 MNHEY and CDR2 SVGAGI. This CDR3 is 14 amino acids long. CDR3 protein: CASNGRGSYNEQFF. As DNA, the CDR3 is TGTGCCAGCAACGGGAGGGGCTCCTACAATGAGCAGTTCTTC.